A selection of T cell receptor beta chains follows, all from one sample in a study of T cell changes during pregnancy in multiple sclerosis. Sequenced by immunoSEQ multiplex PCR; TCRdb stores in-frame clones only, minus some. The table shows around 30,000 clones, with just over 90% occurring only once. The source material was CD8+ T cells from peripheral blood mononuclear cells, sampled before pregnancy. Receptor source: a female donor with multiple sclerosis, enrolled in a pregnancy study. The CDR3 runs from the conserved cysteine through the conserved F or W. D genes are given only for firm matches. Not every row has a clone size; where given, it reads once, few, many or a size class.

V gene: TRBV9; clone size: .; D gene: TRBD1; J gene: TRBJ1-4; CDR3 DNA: TGTGCCAGCAGCCTGACAGGGACAGGTAAAGATGAAAAACTGTTTTTT; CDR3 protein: CASSLTGTGKDEKLFF
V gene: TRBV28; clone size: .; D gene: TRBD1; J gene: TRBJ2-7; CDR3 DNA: TGTGCCAGCAGTTCTCACATAGACAGGGATTCCTACGAGCAGTACTTC; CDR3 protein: CASSSHIDRDSYEQYF
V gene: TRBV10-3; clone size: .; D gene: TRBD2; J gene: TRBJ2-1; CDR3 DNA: TGTGCCATCAGCCTTGGACTAGCTGGTGAGCAGTTCTTC; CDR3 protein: CAISLGLAGEQFF
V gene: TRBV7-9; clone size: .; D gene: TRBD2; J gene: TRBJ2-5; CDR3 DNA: TGTGCCAGCAGCTCCCCTGCCTCTAGCGGTAAACAAGAGACCCAGTACTTC; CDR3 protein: CASSSPASSGKQETQYF
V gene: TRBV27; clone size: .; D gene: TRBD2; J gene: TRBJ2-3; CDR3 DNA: TGTGCCAGCAGTTTATTAGCGGGAGGAGCAGATACGCAGTATTTT; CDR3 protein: CASSLLAGGADTQYF
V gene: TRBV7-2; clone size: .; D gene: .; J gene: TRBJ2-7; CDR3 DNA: TGTGCCAGCAGCTTATCAGGAGGGCTATACGAGCAGTACTTC; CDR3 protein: CASSLSGGLYEQYF
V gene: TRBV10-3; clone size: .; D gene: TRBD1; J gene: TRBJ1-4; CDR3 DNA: TGTGCCACGCAGAGGGACAGGGATAATGAAAAACTGTTTTTT; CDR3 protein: CATQRDRDNEKLFF
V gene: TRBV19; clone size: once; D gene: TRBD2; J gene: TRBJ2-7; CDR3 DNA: TGTGCCAGTAGTTCATTACCCCCGGGACTAGCGGGAGGGCCCAACTACGAGCAGTACTTC; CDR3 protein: CASSSLPPGLAGGPNYEQYF
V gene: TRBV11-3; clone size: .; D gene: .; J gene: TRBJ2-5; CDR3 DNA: TGTGCCAGCAGCTTCTATGGGGGCATAGGTGTGGAGACCCAGTACTTC; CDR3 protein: CASSFYGGIGVETQYF
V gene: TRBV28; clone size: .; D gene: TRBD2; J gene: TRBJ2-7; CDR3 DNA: TGTGCCAGCAGTTTATCGCTAGCGGGAACAGCCAACTACGAGCAGTACTTC; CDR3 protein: CASSLSLAGTANYEQYF
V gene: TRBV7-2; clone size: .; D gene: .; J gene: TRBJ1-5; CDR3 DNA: TGTGCCAGCACCTTCAGGCAGGCGCAATTTTATAGCAATCAGCCCCAGCATTTT; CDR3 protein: CASTFRQAQFYSNQPQHF
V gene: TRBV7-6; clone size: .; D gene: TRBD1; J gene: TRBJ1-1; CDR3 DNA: TGTGCCAGCAGCTTGACAGGGGCTGATGAAGCTTTCTTT; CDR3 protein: CASSLTGADEAFF
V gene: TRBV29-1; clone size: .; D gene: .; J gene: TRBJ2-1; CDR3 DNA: TGCAGCGTTCCCCACCAATGGCGGAATGAGCAGTTCTTC; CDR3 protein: CSVPHQWRNEQFF
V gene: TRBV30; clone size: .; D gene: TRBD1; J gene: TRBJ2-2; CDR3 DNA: TGTGCCTGGGGACAGGGAATCACCGGGGAGCTGTTTTTT; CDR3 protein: CAWGQGITGELFF
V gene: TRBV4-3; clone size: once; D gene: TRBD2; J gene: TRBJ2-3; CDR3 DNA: TGCGCCAGCAGCCAGACTAGCGGCTTCACAGATACGCAGTATTTT; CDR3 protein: CASSQTSGFTDTQYF
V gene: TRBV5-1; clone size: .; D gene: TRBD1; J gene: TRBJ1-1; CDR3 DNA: TGCGCCAGCAGCTTGATCGGGCCAGGGGGCGTCTACACTGAAGCTTTCTTT; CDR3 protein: CASSLIGPGGVYTEAFF
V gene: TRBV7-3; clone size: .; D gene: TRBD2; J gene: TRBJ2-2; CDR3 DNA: TGTGCCAGCAGCCCTCTAGCGGGAGAATGGACCGGGGAGCTGTTTTTT; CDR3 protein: CASSPLAGEWTGELFF
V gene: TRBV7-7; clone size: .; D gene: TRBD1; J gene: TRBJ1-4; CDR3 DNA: TGTGCTAGCAGCTTAGAGACAGGGCCTAATGAAAAACTGTTTTTT; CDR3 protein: CASSLETGPNEKLFF
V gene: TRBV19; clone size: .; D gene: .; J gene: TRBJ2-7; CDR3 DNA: TGTGCCAGTAGCCCCGACAGGGAGGCCTACGAGCAGTACTTC; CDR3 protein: CASSPDREAYEQYF
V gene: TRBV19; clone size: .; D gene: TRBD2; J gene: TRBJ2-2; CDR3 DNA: TGTGCCAGTAGCTTCTGGACTAGCGGGTACAACACCGGGGAGCTGTTTTTT; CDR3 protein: CASSFWTSGYNTGELFF
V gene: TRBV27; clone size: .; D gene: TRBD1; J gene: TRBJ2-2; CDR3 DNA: TGTGCCAGCAGTTTGAGACAGGGAGACACCGGGGAGCTGTTTTTT; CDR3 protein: CASSLRQGDTGELFF
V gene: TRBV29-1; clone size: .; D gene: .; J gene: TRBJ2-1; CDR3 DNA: TGCAGCGTTGAGAGTTATCGGAATGAGCAGTTCTTC; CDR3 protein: CSVESYRNEQFF
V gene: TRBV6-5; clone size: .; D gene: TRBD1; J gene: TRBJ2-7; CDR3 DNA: TGTGCCAGCAGTAGCGGACAGGGGGGGGGTTCCCTCTACTTC; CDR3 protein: CASSSGQGGGSLYF
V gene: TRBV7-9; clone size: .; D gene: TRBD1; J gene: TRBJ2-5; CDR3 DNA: TGTGCCAGCAGCCTGCCCGGGACAGGGGAGGGAGAGACCCAGTACTTC; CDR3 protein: CASSLPGTGEGETQYF
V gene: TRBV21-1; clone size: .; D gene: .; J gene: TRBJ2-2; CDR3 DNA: TGTGCCAGCAGCAACGGCACTCCAGCGGAAGGGAGGACCGGGGAGCTGTTTTTT; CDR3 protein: CASSNGTPAEGRTGELFF
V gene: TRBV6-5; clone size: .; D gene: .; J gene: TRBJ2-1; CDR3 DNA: TGTGCCAGCAGGGGGCCTAGGCCGTTGCAGTTCTTC; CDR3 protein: CASRGPRPLQFF
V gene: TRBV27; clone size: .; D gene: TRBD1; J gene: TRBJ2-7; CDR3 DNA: TGTGCCAGCAGTTTAAGGGGGACAGGGGTCTACGAGCAGTACTTC; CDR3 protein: CASSLRGTGVYEQYF
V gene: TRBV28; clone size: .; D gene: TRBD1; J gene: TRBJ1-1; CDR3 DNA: TGTGCCAGCAGTTTAAGAGACAGGGCCAGGATGAACACTGAAGCTTTCTTT; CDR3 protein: CASSLRDRARMNTEAFF
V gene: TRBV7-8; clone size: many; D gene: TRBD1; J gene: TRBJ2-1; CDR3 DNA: TGTGCCAGCAGCACGAACAGGGGGCTGGTCGATGAGCAGTTCTTC; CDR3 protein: CASSTNRGLVDEQFF
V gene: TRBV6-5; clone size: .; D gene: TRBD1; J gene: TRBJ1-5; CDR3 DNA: TGTGCCAGCAGTCCACAGGGGTTGGATCAGCCCCAGCATTTT; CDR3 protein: CASSPQGLDQPQHF
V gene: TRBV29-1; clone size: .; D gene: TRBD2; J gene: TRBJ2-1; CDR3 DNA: TGCAGCGTTGGAGGGGGACTAGGGGCGTCCTACAATGAGCAGTTCTTC; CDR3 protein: CSVGGGLGASYNEQFF
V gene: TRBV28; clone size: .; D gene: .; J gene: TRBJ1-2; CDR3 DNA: TGTGCCAGCAGTTTGGGGGGAAACTATGGCTACACCTTC; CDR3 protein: CASSLGGNYGYTF
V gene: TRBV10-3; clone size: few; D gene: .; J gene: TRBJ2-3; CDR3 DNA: TGTGCCATCATGCCCCAGGGCGATAGGAATACGCAGTATTTT; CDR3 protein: CAIMPQGDRNTQYF
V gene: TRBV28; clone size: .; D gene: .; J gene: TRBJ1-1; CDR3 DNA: TGTGCCAGCATTGGAGGGAACACTGAAGCTTTCTTT; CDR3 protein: CASIGGNTEAFF
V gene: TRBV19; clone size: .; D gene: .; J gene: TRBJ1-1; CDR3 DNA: TGTGCCAGTAAGAGGAACACTGAAGCTTTCTTT; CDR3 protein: CASKRNTEAFF
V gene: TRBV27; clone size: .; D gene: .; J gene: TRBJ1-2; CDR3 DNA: TGTGCCAGCAGTTTATCGACAAGTGCAGGGGTTAACTATGGCTACACCTTC; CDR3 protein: CASSLSTSAGVNYGYTF
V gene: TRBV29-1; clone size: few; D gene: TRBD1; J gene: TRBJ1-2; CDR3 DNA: TGCAGCGTTGAGGTGGGACAGCGCTATGGCTACACCTTC; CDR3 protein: CSVEVGQRYGYTF
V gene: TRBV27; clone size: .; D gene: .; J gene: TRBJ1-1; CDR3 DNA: TGTGCCAGCAGTCCTGGCAACACTGAAGCTTTCTTT; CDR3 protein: CASSPGNTEAFF
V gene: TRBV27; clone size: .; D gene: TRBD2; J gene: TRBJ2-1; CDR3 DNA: TGTGCCAGCAGTCCGGGACTAGCGGGAATCCATGAGCAGTTCTTC; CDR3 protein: CASSPGLAGIHEQFF
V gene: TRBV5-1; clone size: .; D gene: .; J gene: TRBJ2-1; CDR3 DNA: TGCGCCAGCAGCTTTCTCGGGAGTGTAAAGTTCTTC; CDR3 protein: CASSFLGSVKFF
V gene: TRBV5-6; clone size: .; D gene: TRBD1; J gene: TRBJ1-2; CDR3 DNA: TGTGCCAGCAGTTTATCATCGGGACAGAGTAACTATGGCTACACCTTC; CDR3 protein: CASSLSSGQSNYGYTF
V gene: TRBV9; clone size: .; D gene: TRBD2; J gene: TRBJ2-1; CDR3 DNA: TGTGCCAGCAGCGCACAGGGACTAGCGGGCCCCGACAATGAGCAGTTCTTC; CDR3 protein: CASSAQGLAGPDNEQFF
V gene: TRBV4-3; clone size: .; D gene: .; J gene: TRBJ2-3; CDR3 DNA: TGCGCCAGCAGCCAAGAAATGGTCGGCTTGAGGACAGATACGCAGTATTTT; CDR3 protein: CASSQEMVGLRTDTQYF
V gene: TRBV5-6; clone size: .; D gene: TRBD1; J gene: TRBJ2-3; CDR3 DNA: TGTGCCAGCAGCATGGGACAGGGGAGCACAGATACGCAGTATTTT; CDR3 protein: CASSMGQGSTDTQYF
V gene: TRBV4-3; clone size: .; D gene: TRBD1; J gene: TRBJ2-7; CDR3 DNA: TGCGCCAGCAGCCAAGCATTCGGGGACAGTAGCGAGCAGTACTTC; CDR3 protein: CASSQAFGDSSEQYF
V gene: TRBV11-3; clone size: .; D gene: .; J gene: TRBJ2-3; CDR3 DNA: TGTGCCAGCAGCTACTTTCGGGACACCCACCCAGATACGCAGTATTTT; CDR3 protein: CASSYFRDTHPDTQYF
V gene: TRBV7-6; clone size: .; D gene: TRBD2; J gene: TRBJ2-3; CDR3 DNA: TGTGCCAGCAGCTACGATCCGGGGCGGGAGAGGGTAGATACGCAGTATTTT; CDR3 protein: CASSYDPGRERVDTQYF
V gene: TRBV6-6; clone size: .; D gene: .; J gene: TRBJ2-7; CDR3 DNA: TGTGCCAGCAGTTACTGGGACACAAGTCCCTACGAGCAGTACTTC; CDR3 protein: CASSYWDTSPYEQYF
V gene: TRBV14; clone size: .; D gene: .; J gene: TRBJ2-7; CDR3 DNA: TGTGCCAGCAGACCGGACAGCTCCTACGAGCAGTACTTC; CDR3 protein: CASRPDSSYEQYF
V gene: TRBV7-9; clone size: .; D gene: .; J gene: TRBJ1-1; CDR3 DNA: TGTGCCAGCAGCCTCCTTGACGGGGGGACTGAAGCTTTCTTT; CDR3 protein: CASSLLDGGTEAFF
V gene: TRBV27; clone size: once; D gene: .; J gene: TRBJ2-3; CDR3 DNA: TGTGCCAGCAACCCCGGGGGGCCGGTAGATACGCAGTATTTT; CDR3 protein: CASNPGGPVDTQYF
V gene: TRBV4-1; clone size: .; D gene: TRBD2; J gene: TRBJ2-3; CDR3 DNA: TGCGCCAGCAGCCAAGATCCCCGGGAGGGCCGAAGCACAGATACGCAGTATTTT; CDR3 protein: CASSQDPREGRSTDTQYF
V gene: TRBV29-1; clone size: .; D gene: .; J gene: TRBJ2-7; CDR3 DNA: TGCAGCGTTGGGCAGGGACAAGAGCAGTACTTC; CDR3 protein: CSVGQGQEQYF
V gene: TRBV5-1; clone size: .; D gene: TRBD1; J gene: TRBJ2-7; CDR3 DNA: TGCGCCAGCAGCCCTGTAACCATCGACAGGGGAGTCTCCTACGAGCAGTACTTC; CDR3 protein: CASSPVTIDRGVSYEQYF